This is a list of T cell receptor beta chains from one sample in a study of beta chain features in type 1 diabetes. Using immunoSEQ multiplex PCR, the repertoire was profiled, and TCRdb retains in-frame clones only, with some absent. The table records around 250,000 clones, over 65% of them present only once. Sequenced input: naive CD4+ T cells from blood. The receptors were gathered from a man between 25 and 39 years old in good health. CDR3s include the opening cysteine and the closing phenylalanine or tryptophan. A D gene is named only where the DNA matches it firmly. Clone size is shown for a subset of rows, as once, few, many or a class of expanded clone.

J: TRBJ1-1
D: TRBD1
V: TRBV18
size: few
length: 14
DNA: TGTGCCAGCTCACCAGAGACAGGGAGGATTAGAGCTTTCTTT
CDR3: CASSPETGRIRAFF

J: TRBJ2-3
D: TRBD2
V: TRBV5-4
size: NA
length: 15
DNA: TGTGCCAGCAGCTTAGCGGGGGCCCTCACAGATACGCAGTATTTT
CDR3: CASSLAGALTDTQYF

J: TRBJ2-1
D: NA
V: TRBV10-1
size: NA
length: 13
DNA: TGCGCCAGCAGTGAAGGCAGGCACAATGAGCAGTTCTTC
CDR3: CASSEGRHNEQFF

J: TRBJ1-1
D: NA
V: TRBV29-1
size: few
length: 13
DNA: TGCAGCGTTGTAGGGAGGTTTAACACTGAAGCTTTCTTT
CDR3: CSVVGRFNTEAFF

J: TRBJ1-5
D: NA
V: TRBV6-1
size: NA
length: 11
DNA: TGTGCCAGCAGTTTGGGCGGGCCCCAGCATTTT
CDR3: CASSLGGPQHF

J: TRBJ2-3
D: NA
V: TRBV5-1
size: NA
length: 16
DNA: TGCGCCAGCAGCCCTGAGACTAGTGCGCGCTTTGGTACGCAGTATTTT
CDR3: CASSPETSARFGTQYF

J: TRBJ2-5
D: TRBD1
V: TRBV11-2
size: NA
length: 16
DNA: TGTGCCAGCAGCCTGGGGACAGCGGCCAGGATAGAGACCCAGTACTTC
CDR3: CASSLGTAARIETQYF

J: TRBJ1-1
D: NA
V: TRBV15
size: NA
length: 18
DNA: TGTGCCACCAGCAGAGAACTTGGAACGGGAAGGGTTGTTATTGAAGCTTTCTTT
CDR3: CATSRELGTGRVVIEAFF

J: TRBJ2-7
D: TRBD2
V: TRBV7-6
size: NA
length: 18
DNA: TGTGCCAGCAGACCCACTCCGGGGGACTATTCCTTCTCCTACGAGCAGTACTTC
CDR3: CASRPTPGDYSFSYEQYF

J: TRBJ2-7
D: TRBD1
V: TRBV29-1
size: few
length: 14
DNA: TGCAGCGTTGAAGATGGGGACAGGCGCAACGAGCAGTACTTC
CDR3: CSVEDGDRRNEQYF

J: TRBJ2-5
D: NA
V: TRBV2
size: few
length: 17
DNA: TGTGCCAGCAGCCGCTACACTGCCAATACCCTTGCGGAGACCCAGTACTTC
CDR3: CASSRYTANTLAETQYF

J: TRBJ2-2
D: NA
V: TRBV12-5
size: NA
length: 14
DNA: TGTGCTAGTGGTTCCGGAATTAACACCGGGGAGCTGTTTTTT
CDR3: CASGSGINTGELFF

J: TRBJ1-1
D: NA
V: TRBV30
size: NA
length: 11
DNA: TGTGCCTCTCAGCCCGGGGTTACGGCTTTCTTT
CDR3: CASQPGVTAFF

J: TRBJ2-3
D: TRBD2
V: TRBV13
size: NA
length: 16
DNA: TGTGCCAGCAGCTTACCCTTGCGGGGGGGCCCAAATACGCAGTATTTT
CDR3: CASSLPLRGGPNTQYF

J: TRBJ2-1
D: TRBD2
V: TRBV25-1
size: NA
length: 17
DNA: TGTGCCAGCAGTGATAAGGCGCTAGCGGGACCCTACAATGAGCAGTTCTTC
CDR3: CASSDKALAGPYNEQFF